These 28 T cell receptor beta chains came from one sample sequenced in a study of T cell changes during pregnancy in multiple sclerosis (dated by TCRdb to between 2018 and 2021). Library prep was done by the immunoSEQ multiplex PCR assay. This immuneACCESS table, as held by TCRdb, lists in-frame sequences with V and J called but not all clones. Of the missing ones, under half trace to an unresolved V gene in checked studies; the others have no known cause. The sample profile shows around 39,000 clones; 92% of them were found once. Jointly, the top ten make up 26% of the sample. The sample was CD8+ T cells from peripheral blood mononuclear cells, taken before pregnancy. Receptors originate from a female donor with multiple sclerosis, enrolled in a pregnancy study.

The chain employs TRBV29-1 and TRBJ2-5; 7 bases are a match to TRBD1. The CDR3 length is 14 residues. Germline V gives CDR1 SQVTM, CDR2 ANQGSEA. Trimming cost V 0 bases and J 6 bases; bases outside gene matches: 7. The CDR3 sequence is CSVEDLAGGKTQYF. DNA of the CDR3: TGCAGCGTTGAAGATCTGGCAGGGGGAAAGACCCAGTACTTC.

This chain uses TRBV6-1 with TRBJ2-7; D ambiguous. The V gene's germline CDR1 is MNHNS and CDR2 SASEGT. The CDR3 spans 15 residues. V shed 1 base and J shed 0 bases, with 10 bases lying between them. CDR3 bases: TGTGCCAGCAGTGAAGAAGAATCGAGCTCCTACGAGCAGTACTTC. Residues: CASSEEESSSYEQYF.

CDR3 DNA sequence: TGTGCCAGCAGCGGATCCGGGACTAGCGGGAAGCAGTTCTTC. It yields the protein CASSGSGTSGKQFF. The chain joins TRBV7-9 to TRBJ2-1; 13 positions match TRBD2. Looked up from germline, CDR1 is SEHNR and CDR2 is FQNEAQ (reference sequence). The CDR3 is 14 amino acids. Trimming took 5 bases from V and 11 from J; bases not matched to a gene: 6.

The chain uses TRBV2 and TRBJ1-1; D ambiguous. V was trimmed by 7 bases and J by 0 bases, leaving 9 bases between them. The CDR3 totals 13 residues. Germline CDR1 reads SNHLY; CDR2 reads FYNNEI. The CDR3 DNA follows: TGTGCCAGCATTCACAGCATGAACACTGAAGCTTTCTTT. Translated: CASIHSMNTEAFF.

The chain employs TRBV5-4 and TRBJ2-1; TRBD1 might be the D (5 bases). V was trimmed by 4 bases and J by 8 bases, leaving 16 bases between them. This CDR3 is 14 amino acids long. Looked up from germline, CDR1 is SGHNT and CDR2 is YYREEE (reference sequence). The CDR3 sequence: CASSPPGPRDEQFF. The CDR3 coding sequence is TGTGCCAGCAGCCCACCGGGCCCCAGGGATGAGCAGTTCTTC.

In its sample, this clone was seen a few times. The chain is built from TRBV10-3 and TRBJ2-2; tentatively, D is TRBD1 (5 bases). Germline lookup yields CDR1 ENHRY and CDR2 SYGVKD. Trimming stripped 6 bases from V and 5 bases from J, with 10 bases between. The CDR3 is 13 residues long. The CDR3 DNA is TGTGCCATCAGGGGGAAGGGGACCGGGGAGCTGTTTTTT. This translates into CAIRGKGTGELFF.

This clone is a singleton in its sample. The chain uses TRBV7-9 and TRBJ2-1, with D possibly matching TRBD2 (5 bases). This CDR3 contains 16 residues. Germline-derived CDR1 and CDR2 are SEHNR and FQNEAQ (reference sequence). V dropped 5 bases and J dropped 6 bases, with 20 bases sitting between them. The CDR3 sequence: CASSPRDSSPGNEQFF. The CDR3 DNA reads as TGTGCCAGCAGCCCTCGGGATTCCTCCCCAGGCAATGAGCAGTTCTTC.

This clone occurred once. The chain employs TRBV9 and TRBJ2-3, with D unresolved. The CDR3 covers 15 residues. CDR1 and CDR2 (germline): SGDLS, YYNGEE. Trimming removed 0 bases at V and 4 bases at J, with 12 bases between. In DNA, the CDR3 is TGTGCCAGCAGCGTAGATGGCATACGGGCAGATACGCAGTATTTT. Translated, it gives CASSVDGIRADTQYF.

This rearrangement joins TRBV27 to TRBJ1-2; no clear D gene. CDR3 length equals 12 residues. Trimming removed 10 bases from V and 4 bases from J, with 13 bases in between. The germline V gene encodes CDR1 MNHEY and CDR2 SMNVEV (reference sequence). The CDR3 DNA reads TGTGCCACCCGTCAAGGGAGCTATGGCTACACCTTC. It encodes CATRQGSYGYTF.

The chain employs TRBV7-9 and TRBJ2-7; 8 bases align to TRBD2. This CDR3 comprises 13 residues. The ends lost 5 bases at V and 5 bases at J; junction bases unmatched: 5. CDR1 is SEHNR, CDR2 FQNEAQ, per germline (reference sequence). CDR3 nucleotides: TGTGCCAGCAGCCCCAGCGGGAGCCACGAGCAGTACTTC. This gives the protein CASSPSGSHEQYF.

The J gene is TRBJ2-6, the V gene TRBV7-9, with D hard to call. Trimming took 5 bases from V and 5 from J, leaving 22 bases between them. The germline V gene encodes CDR1 SEHNR and CDR2 FQNEAQ (reference sequence). The CDR3 length is 18 residues. Here the CDR3 reads CASSLQLYRQSRANVLTF. CDR3 DNA: TGTGCCAGCAGCCTACAGCTATACCGACAAAGTCGGGCCAACGTCCTGACTTTC.

V is TRBV27 and J is TRBJ1-5; the D is unclear. The CDR3 runs 13 residues. The germline V gene has CDR1 MNHEY and CDR2 SMNVEV (reference sequence). V lost 3 bases and J lost 4, with 7 bases in between. CDR3 region: CASSFGVNQPQHF. Here the CDR3 DNA reads TGTGCCAGCAGTTTTGGAGTGAATCAGCCCCAGCATTTT.

This chain connects TRBV7-3 to TRBJ2-1, with 7 positions matching TRBD1. Losses at the gene ends were 3 bases for V and 8 bases for J; bases not matched to a gene: 10. The CDR3 is 15 amino acids. Germline V lookup: CDR1 SGHTA, CDR2 FQGTGA. The CDR3, as DNA: TGTGCCAGCAGCTTGGGTCACAGGGGCGTCGATGAGCAGTTCTTC. Protein product: CASSLGHRGVDEQFF.

The chain recombines TRBV27 with TRBJ2-1; the match to TRBD1 covers 9 bases. This CDR3 comprises 15 residues. The V and J ends lost 5 bases and 8 bases, in that order; junction bases with no gene match: 10. The germline V gene encodes CDR1 MNHEY and CDR2 SMNVEV (reference sequence). This chain's CDR3 is CASSLGQGKRDEQFF. CDR3 in DNA: TGTGCCAGCAGTCTCGGACAGGGGAAAAGGGATGAGCAGTTCTTC.

The CDR3 loop reads CATSRLTSGGVDEQFF. The CDR3 region has the DNA TGTGCCACCAGCAGGCTCACTAGCGGGGGGGTTGATGAGCAGTTCTTC. The chain is built from TRBV15 and TRBJ2-1, with TRBD2 identical over 13 bases. CDR1 LNHNV and CDR2 YYDKDF come from the germline V gene (reference sequence). The CDR3 spans 16 residues. Unmatched junction bases numbered 7, after V lost 3 bases and J lost 8 bases.

This chain uses TRBV7-6 with TRBJ2-2; possibly TRBD2 for D (6 bases). Between the trimmed V and J ends, which lost 6 bases and 3 bases, there was a span of 17 bases. CDR1 is SGHVS and CDR2 is FNYEAQ in the germline V gene. The CDR3 totals 16 residues. The CDR3: CASRIQNGEDTGELFF. The CDR3 DNA sequence: TGTGCCAGCAGAATCCAAAATGGGGAGGACACCGGGGAGCTGTTTTTT.

CDR3 coding DNA: TGTGCCAGCAGCTTAGGGGGGCCCTACAATGAGCAGTTCTTC. Translated: CASSLGGPYNEQFF. V gene TRBV11-2 combines with J gene TRBJ2-1; maybe TRBD1 (6 bases). V lost 1 base, J lost 2 bases, and 6 bases lay in between. This CDR3 comprises 14 residues. Germline CDR1 is SGHAT and CDR2 is FQNNGV.

The rearrangement joins TRBV5-1 to TRBJ2-3; TRBD2 aligns across 11 bases. The CDR3 totals 15 residues. Germline CDR1 is SGHRS and CDR2 is YFSETQ. V was clipped by 3 bases and J by 6 bases; unmatched bases: 6. The CDR3 loop is CASSSVAGGADTQYF. The CDR3 bases are TGCGCCAGCAGCTCCGTAGCGGGAGGGGCCGATACGCAGTATTTT.

CDR3 sequence reads: CSVIGQGTNYGYTF. CDR3 nucleotide sequence: TGCAGCGTGATTGGACAGGGAACTAACTATGGCTACACCTTC. The J gene is TRBJ1-2, the V gene TRBV29-1, with TRBD1 matching over 8 bases. The germline CDR1 and CDR2 sequences are SQVTM and ANQGSEA. The CDR3 length is 14 residues. V was pared by 6 bases and J by 0 bases, with 6 bases of the junction left unmatched.

This clone showed up just once. The rearrangement joins TRBV7-3 to TRBJ2-7; 7 positions match TRBD2. The CDR3 is 13 amino acids. CDR1 SGHTA and CDR2 FQGTGA come from the germline V gene. Losses at the gene ends were 5 bases for V and 7 bases for J; bases not matched to a gene: 8. Here the CDR3 DNA reads TGTGCCAGCAGCCCTTACGGGGGGTGGGAGCAGTACTTC. This codes for CASSPYGGWEQYF.

The chain joins TRBV27 to TRBJ1-1; TRBD1 might be the D (5 bases). Between the trimmed V and J ends, which lost 7 bases and 4 bases, there was a span of 16 bases. Germline CDR1 and CDR2: MNHEY and SMNVEV (reference sequence). The CDR3 spans 14 residues. The CDR3 bases are TGTGCCAGCAAAAAACCGGGACTCCGCACTGAAGCTTTCTTT. Amino acids: CASKKPGLRTEAFF.

This clone was seen only a few times. V is TRBV18 and J is TRBJ1-1; D ambiguous. Germline CDR1 reads KGHSH; CDR2 reads LQKENI. This CDR3 spans 13 amino acids. V dropped 4 bases and J dropped 1 base, with 7 bases sitting between them. The CDR3, as DNA: TGTGCCAGCTCACGAGAGAAGAACACTGAAGCTTTCTTT. Translating gives CASSREKNTEAFF.

V gene TRBV6-5 combines with J gene TRBJ2-3; 11 nucleotides align to TRBD2. The CDR3 runs to 12 residues. Germline V gene data show CDR1 as MNHEY and CDR2 as SVGAGI. Trimming at V came to 8 bases and at J to 11 bases, leaving 6 bases not matched to a gene. This chain's CDR3 is CASGLAGGEQYF. The CDR3, as DNA: TGTGCCAGCGGGCTAGCGGGAGGTGAGCAGTATTTT.

The chain links TRBV7-9 to TRBJ1-1; weak D call: TRBD1 (6 bases). Trimming removed 8 bases at V and 1 base at J, with 14 bases between. The CDR3 consists of 14 residues. Germline loops: CDR1 SEHNR, CDR2 FQNEAQ (reference sequence). The CDR3 sequence is CASALQGPNTEAFF. DNA of the CDR3: TGTGCCAGCGCGTTACAGGGTCCGAACACTGAAGCTTTCTTT.

This rearrangement joins TRBV2 to TRBJ1-5; the D gene is possibly TRBD1 (6 bases). The V gene lost 1 base and the J gene lost 0 bases, with 13 bases spanning the gap. Per the germline V gene, CDR1 is SNHLY and CDR2 is FYNNEI. There are 17 residues in the CDR3. The CDR3: CASSEGAGTRSNQPQHF. The DNA of the CDR3 is TGTGCCAGCAGTGAAGGGGCTGGGACACGTAGCAATCAGCCCCAGCATTTT.

J is TRBJ2-1 and V is TRBV7-8, with TRBD1 matching over 9 bases. The CDR3 consists of 16 residues. The J segment lost 8 bases and the V segment lost 3 bases, leaving 11 bases of the junction unmatched. The germline gives CDR1 SGHVS, CDR2 FQNEAQ. The CDR3 loop reads CASSFLTGTGKYEQFF. In DNA form, the CDR3 reads TGTGCCAGCAGCTTCCTGACCGGGACAGGGAAGTATGAGCAGTTCTTC.

The CDR3 coding sequence is TGCAGCGTTGAATTTCGGGGGGATGGCTACACCTTC. This codes for CSVEFRGDGYTF. The rearrangement uses TRBV29-1 and TRBJ1-2; a possible D gene is TRBD1 (5 bases). CDR3 length equals 12 residues. V was pared by 2 bases and J by 6 bases, with 10 bases between. The germline V gene encodes CDR1 SQVTM and CDR2 ANQGSEA.

CDR3 DNA: TGTGCCAGCAGCTTAGATCTGGGAGGCGTCAGCACCGGGGAGCTGTTTTTT. Its protein is CASSLDLGGVSTGELFF. The chain combines TRBV11-3 with TRBJ2-2, with D possibly matching TRBD2 (6 bases). The CDR3 consists of 17 residues. Trimming shortened V by 0 bases and J by 4 bases, and 15 bases separated the two germline ends. Germline CDR1 is SGHNT and CDR2 is YENEEA.